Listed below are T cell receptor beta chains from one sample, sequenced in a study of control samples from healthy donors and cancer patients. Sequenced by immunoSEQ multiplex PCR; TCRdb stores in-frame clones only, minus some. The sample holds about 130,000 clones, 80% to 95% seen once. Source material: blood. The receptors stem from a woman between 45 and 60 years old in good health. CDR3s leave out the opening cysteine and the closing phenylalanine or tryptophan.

CDR3 protein: ASSVFGGNYGYT
CDR3 length: 12
V gene: TRBV25-1

CDR3 protein: ASVPSWTLNTEAF
CDR3 length: 13
V gene: TRBV12-5

CDR3 protein: ASSLAGRSKGETQY
CDR3 length: 14
V gene: TRBV5-1

CDR3 protein: ASRITAGNTGELF
CDR3 length: 13
V gene: TRBV5-1

CDR3 protein: TSSQVRPGVISGNTIY
CDR3 length: 16
V gene: TRBV1

CDR3 protein: ASSQSGTSQNEQY
CDR3 length: 13
V gene: TRBV18

CDR3 protein: ASSFGSGGNTGELF
CDR3 length: 14
V gene: TRBV5-1

CDR3 protein: ASFEGPSYEQY
CDR3 length: 11
V gene: TRBV5-1

CDR3 protein: ASSPGSATNEKLF
CDR3 length: 13
V gene: TRBV19

CDR3 protein: ASSLDKPGGYT
CDR3 length: 11
V gene: TRBV11-2

CDR3 protein: TSSQDPGCQPQH
CDR3 length: 12
V gene: TRBV1

CDR3 protein: ASSPRGTANSPLH
CDR3 length: 13
V gene: TRBV7-9

CDR3 protein: ASSLTGRDSAASYNSPLH
CDR3 length: 18
V gene: TRBV27

CDR3 protein: ASRLTGTGGDEKLF
CDR3 length: 14
V gene: TRBV14

CDR3 protein: ASSVRPAGGYT
CDR3 length: 11
V gene: TRBV2

CDR3 protein: ASRPLTGGATEAF
CDR3 length: 13
V gene: TRBV6-5

CDR3 protein: ATSDRLAGETQY
CDR3 length: 12
V gene: TRBV24-1

CDR3 protein: ASSYSGQTYGYT
CDR3 length: 12
V gene: TRBV6-2/TRBV6-3